Listed here are 15 T cell receptor beta chains from one sample, sequenced in a study of shared clonotypes between healthy human individuals. Assay: immunoSEQ multiplex PCR; the TCRdb copy retains only in-frame clones and omits some. The table records about 2.4 million clones, approximately 93% of them present only once. Source material: naive CD4+ T cells from PBMCs. Subset reported: CD45RA+ positively selected. All receptors come from a man between 18 and 35 years old in good health. Some clones in this sample may be carry-over from other donors' samples.

The chain carries TRBV28 and TRBJ1-5; possibly TRBD1 for D (6 bases). The germline gives CDR1 MDHEN, CDR2 SYDVKM. The CDR3 has 14 residues. V was trimmed by 4 bases and J by 10 bases, leaving 17 bases between them. The CDR3 DNA sequence: TGTGCCAGCAGTTCCCCCCCACAACAGGGCCCCCAGCATTTT. It yields the protein CASSSPPQQGPQHF. Combining the CDR3 with reference TRBV28 and TRBJ1-5 gives the whole variable domain DVKVTQSSRYLVKRTGEKVFLECVQDMDHENMFWYRQDPGLGLRLIYFSYDVKMKEKGDIPEGYSVSREKKERFSLILESASTNQTSMYLCASSSPPQQGPQHFGDGTRLSIL.

V and J are TRBV28 and TRBJ1-5, with a tentative D call TRBD1 (5 bases). The CDR3 spans 13 residues. CDR1 is MDHEN and CDR2 is SYDVKM in the germline V gene. V was clipped by 7 bases and J by 2 bases, with 9 bases between them. CDR3 DNA: TGTGCCAGCAAACGGGGACGCAATCAGCCCCAGCATTTT. The encoded protein is CASKRGRNQPQHF.

This rearrangement joins TRBV11-3 to TRBJ2-2; a weak D match, TRBD1 (6 bases). CDR1 SGHNT and CDR2 YENEEA come from the germline V gene. This CDR3 contains 14 residues. The V end was cut by 0 bases, the J end by 5 bases, with 7 bases between. CDR3 sequence (DNA): TGTGCCAGCAGCTTAGAGGGGGCGACCGGGGAGCTGTTTTTT. It is translated as CASSLEGATGELFF.

The chain joins TRBV12-5 to TRBJ2-1; D might be TRBD1 (5 bases). The germline V gene encodes CDR1 LGHNT and CDR2 FRNRAP. Trimming removed 0 bases at V and 2 bases at J, with 11 bases between. The CDR3 covers 16 residues. The CDR3 sequence: CASGLVGPGPYNEQFF. The CDR3 DNA is TGTGCTAGTGGTTTGGTAGGGCCAGGGCCCTACAATGAGCAGTTCTTC.

The count of this clone is one. The chain recombines TRBV7-2 with TRBJ2-7; maybe TRBD2 (5 bases). The CDR3 sequence is 14 residues long. The V end lost 5 bases, the J end lost 3 bases, and 14 bases lay between the germline ends. Germline V gene data show CDR1 as SGHTA and CDR2 as FQGNSA. The CDR3 loop is CASSQTGNSYEQYF. The CDR3 nucleotides are TGTGCCAGCAGCCAGACCGGGAATAGCTACGAGCAGTACTTC.

The chain couples TRBV14 to TRBJ2-3; 7 nucleotides match TRBD2. Trimming at V came to 5 bases and at J to 0 bases, leaving 14 bases not matched to a gene. This CDR3 contains 18 residues. Germline CDR1 and CDR2: SGHDN and FVKESK. CDR3 amino acids: CASSLLAGVTYSTDTQYF. The CDR3, as DNA: TGTGCCAGCAGCTTACTGGCGGGAGTTACCTATAGCACAGATACGCAGTATTTT.

The chain employs TRBV7-8 and TRBJ2-2, with D possibly being TRBD2 (5 bases). This CDR3 has 16 amino acids. Germline V lookup: CDR1 SGHVS, CDR2 FQNEAQ. V lost 1 base and J 3 bases, leaving 12 bases between the germline ends. The CDR3 DNA is TGTGCCAGCAGCTTAGTAGGTAGCGATTACACCGGGGAGCTGTTTTTT. This gives the protein CASSLVGSDYTGELFF. Drawing the rest from reference TRBV7-8 and TRBJ2-2, the complete variable domain is GAGVSQSPRYKVAKRGQDVALRCDPISGHVSLFWYQQALGQGPEFLTYFQNEAQLDKSGLPSDRFFAERPEGSVSTLKIQRTQQEDSAVYLCASSLVGSDYTGELFFGEGSRLTVL.

CDR3 in DNA: TGTGCCATCAGTGAAACTGGGACCTACGAGCAGTACTTC. It codes for CAISETGTYEQYF. The chain links TRBV10-3 to TRBJ2-5; D remains unclear. Matching the DNA end better, TRBJ2-7 makes the J call doubtful. Per the germline V gene, CDR1 is ENHRY and CDR2 is SYGVKD. This CDR3 comprises 13 residues.

In regard to this clone: One end of the junction fails to match germline, which may point to a read error. The chain combines TRBV6-6 with TRBJ1-3; 9 bases fit TRBD1. Germline CDR1 reads MNHNY; CDR2 reads SVGAGI (reference sequence). The length of the CDR3 is 15 residues. The CDR3 loop reads CASSRPGQGVEVLDF. The CDR3 DNA follows: TGTGCCAGCAGCCGACCGGGACAGGGAGTGGAGGTGCTGGATTTT.

The chain has TRBV4-1 and TRBJ2-5, with D perhaps given as TRBD1 or TRBD2 (5 bases each). The CDR3 is made up of 16 amino acids. CDR1 is MGHRA and CDR2 is YSYEKL in the germline V gene. The V gene lost 2 bases and the J gene lost 5 bases, with 18 bases spanning the gap. CDR3 loop: CASSQPGTQRGETQYF. The CDR3, as DNA: TGCGCCAGCAGCCAACCGGGGACCCAACGAGGGGAGACCCAGTACTTC.

The CDR3 bases are TGTGCCAGCAGCTTAGCCCCACATATCGGGTACACCTTC. Its translation is CASSLAPHIGYTF. The chain links TRBV7-9 to TRBJ1-2; no reliable D call. This CDR3 is built from 13 residues. Trimming removed 0 bases from V and 11 bases from J, with 13 bases in between. Looked up from germline, CDR1 is SEHNR and CDR2 is FQNEAQ (reference sequence).

The chain uses TRBV19 and TRBJ1-2; no clear D. The V end lost 5 bases, the J end lost 3 bases, and 10 bases lay between the germline ends. The CDR3 sequence is 13 residues long. Germline V gene lookup returns CDR1 LNHDA and CDR2 SQIVND (reference sequence). The CDR3 coding sequence is TGTGCCAGTAGTCCTCAGGAGCACTATGGCTACACCTTC. Translating it yields CASSPQEHYGYTF.

The chain combines TRBV15 with TRBJ2-7; D gene unclear. V was trimmed by 0 bases and J by 2 bases, leaving 8 bases between them. CDR1 LNHNV and CDR2 YYDKDF come from the germline V gene (reference sequence). The CDR3 sequence is 14 residues long. The CDR3 here is CATSRELQTYEQYF. The CDR3 DNA reads as TGTGCCACCAGCAGAGAATTACAGACCTACGAGCAGTACTTC. Complete variable domain (other parts from reference TRBV15 and TRBJ2-7): DAMVIQNPRYQVTQFGKPVTLSCSQTLNHNVMYWYQQKSSQAPKLLFHYYDKDFNNEADTPDNFQSRRPNTSFCFLDIRSPGLGDTAMYLCATSRELQTYEQYFGPGTRLTVT.

V gene TRBV5-1 combines with J gene TRBJ2-1; D possibly corresponds to TRBD1 (6 bases). The CDR3 is made up of 13 amino acids. Germline CDR1 and CDR2: SGHRS and YFSETQ. Deletions cut 5 bases from V and 2 bases from J, with 8 bases between. The CDR3 loop is CASSGQTYNEQFF. The CDR3 bases are TGCGCCAGCAGTGGACAGACCTACAATGAGCAGTTCTTC. Together with reference TRBV5-1 and TRBJ2-1, the CDR3 gives the full variable domain: KAGVTQTPRYLIKTRGQQVTLSCSPISGHRSVSWYQQTPGQGLQFLFEYFSETQRNKGNFPGRFSGRQFSNSRSEMNVSTLELGDSALYLCASSGQTYNEQFFGPGTRLTVL.

The V and J genes are TRBV28 and TRBJ2-5; maybe TRBD2 (5 bases). Germline lookup yields CDR1 MDHEN and CDR2 SYDVKM. V gave up 5 bases and J gave up 5 bases, with 21 bases separating them. CDR3 size: 16 residues. The CDR3 DNA reads TGTGCCAGCAGTATAAGCGGAGGAGGCGTAATGGAGACCCAGTACTTC. It encodes CASSISGGGVMETQYF. Together with reference TRBV28 and TRBJ2-5, the CDR3 gives the full variable domain: DVKVTQSSRYLVKRTGEKVFLECVQDMDHENMFWYRQDPGLGLRLIYFSYDVKMKEKGDIPEGYSVSREKKERFSLILESASTNQTSMYLCASSISGGGVMETQYFGPGTRLLVL.